These 17 T cell receptor beta chains were sequenced from one sample in a study of identifying expanded T cells in peripheral blood. Only in-frame clones appear in the TCRdb table, and some are missing; sequencing was by immunoSEQ multiplex PCR. The repertoire has tens of thousands of clones, approximately 86% of them found once; the top ten carry approximately 14%. Specimen: blood. The receptor source for this set is a person aged 18-70 years in good health.

This clone was counted only a few times. This sequence joins TRBV5-5 and TRBJ2-7, with unresolved D. The CDR3 totals 11 residues. Germline V gene lookup returns CDR1 SGHKS and CDR2 YYEKEE (reference sequence). V was trimmed by 4 bases and J by 4 bases, leaving 6 bases between them. The chain's CDR3 is CASSPIYEQYF. The DNA for the CDR3 is TGTGCCAGCAGCCCCATATACGAGCAGTACTTC.

This chain links TRBV11-3 with TRBJ1-1; no reliable D call. The CDR3 covers 13 residues. V was shortened by 3 bases and J by 3 bases, with 8 bases between the two germline ends. In germline, CDR1 is SGHNT, CDR2 YENEEA. The DNA of the CDR3 is TGTGCCAGCAGCTTTAGGAGGGACACTGAAGCTTTCTTT. It yields the protein CASSFRRDTEAFF.

The genes are TRBV18 and TRBJ1-1, with D tentatively TRBD1 (5 bases). In germline, CDR1 is KGHSH, CDR2 LQKENI. The CDR3 is 14 amino acids. V lost 3 bases, J lost 6 bases, and 14 bases lay in between. CDR3 protein: CASSPEEGIPEAFF. The DNA for the CDR3 is TGTGCCAGCTCACCTGAGGAGGGGATCCCTGAAGCTTTCTTT. Full variable domain (rest looked up from reference TRBV18 and TRBJ1-1): NAGVMQNPRHLVRRRGQEARLRCSPMKGHSHVYWYRQLPEEGLKFMVYLQKENIIDESGMPKERFSAEFPKEGPSILRIQQVVRGDSAAYFCASSPEEGIPEAFFGQGTRLTVV.

This chain joins TRBV18 and TRBJ1-3; D is unresolved. Trimming took off 0 bases at V and 4 bases at J, with 10 bases between the two ends. The CDR3 consists of 15 residues. Germline V gene data show CDR1 as KGHSH and CDR2 as LQKENI. The CDR3 reads CASSPPARPGNTIYF. Here the CDR3 DNA reads TGTGCCAGCTCACCACCGGCTCGTCCAGGAAACACCATATATTTT. Filled out from reference TRBV18 and TRBJ1-3, the complete variable domain reads NAGVMQNPRHLVRRRGQEARLRCSPMKGHSHVYWYRQLPEEGLKFMVYLQKENIIDESGMPKERFSAEFPKEGPSILRIQQVVRGDSAAYFCASSPPARPGNTIYFGEGSWLTVV.

The genes are TRBV30 and TRBJ2-1; no clear D. Trimming took 0 bases from V and 1 from J, leaving 4 bases between them. The CDR3 has 13 residues. Germline CDR1 and CDR2: GTSNPN and SVGIG (reference sequence). DNA of the CDR3: TGTGCCTGGAGTGTAGGGTCCTACAATGAGCAGTTCTTC. It translates to CAWSVGSYNEQFF. The full variable domain, with the rest looked up from reference TRBV30 and TRBJ2-1, is SQTIHQWPATLVQPVGSPLSLECTVEGTSNPNLYWYRQAAGRGLQLLFYSVGIGQISSEVPQNLSASRPQDRQFILSSKKLLLSDSGFYLCAWSVGSYNEQFFGPGTRLTVL.

The rearrangement uses TRBV5-1 and TRBJ1-6; no definite D call. CDR3 length equals 14 residues. Germline values: CDR1 SGHRS, CDR2 YFSETQ. V dropped 0 bases and J dropped 6 bases, with 7 bases sitting between them. CDR3 residues: CASSLEHGNSPLHF. CDR3 sequence (DNA): TGCGCCAGCAGCTTGGAGCACGGTAATTCACCCCTCCACTTT.

This clone was counted between two and nine times. The chain has TRBV11-2 and TRBJ2-3; D not certain. Trimming took off 2 bases at V and 4 bases at J, with 13 bases between the two ends. This CDR3 spans 15 amino acids. The germline CDR1 and CDR2 sequences are SGHAT and FQNNGV. The CDR3 protein is CASSLQGRFPDTQYF. The CDR3 DNA reads as TGTGCCAGCAGCTTACAAGGGCGGTTTCCAGATACGCAGTATTTT.

The V call is TRBV9, the J call TRBJ2-4; possible D gene TRBD2, 6 bases. Trimming left V 0 bases short and J 9 bases short, with 16 bases between. This CDR3 has 15 amino acids. CDR1 and CDR2 from the germline V gene are SGDLS and YYNGEE. CDR3 coding DNA: TGTGCCAGCAGCGTAGGCGGGACCACGCTAGGCATTCAGTACTTC. It encodes CASSVGGTTLGIQYF.

This clone was found a few times. The V call is TRBV5-5, the J call TRBJ2-7, with TRBD2 matching 12 bases. Losses at the gene ends were 0 bases for V and 4 bases for J; bases not matched to a gene: 8. The CDR3 runs to 17 residues. Germline assignment: CDR1 SGHKS and CDR2 YYEKEE (reference sequence). Here the CDR3 DNA reads TGTGCCAGCAGCTTGGAAGATAGGACTAGCGGGATTTACGAGCAGTACTTC. Its translation is CASSLEDRTSGIYEQYF.

This clone appeared a few times. This sequence joins TRBV4-1 and TRBJ2-1; 7 bases line up with TRBD1. The CDR3 is 15 residues long. V lost 1 base, J lost 11 bases, and 11 bases stayed unmatched. The germline CDR1 and CDR2 sequences are MGHRA and YSYEKL. The CDR3 DNA reads as TGCGCCAGCAGCCAAGGGTCTTTCCAGGGGGAGAAGCAGTTCTTC. Its translation: CASSQGSFQGEKQFF.

This clone was recorded only once. The V gene is TRBV28, the J gene TRBJ2-7; 7 bases line up with TRBD2. This CDR3 is 14 amino acids long. J lost 2 bases, V lost 2 bases, and 3 bases had no gene match. Germline lookup yields CDR1 MDHEN and CDR2 SYDVKM. The CDR3 DNA is TGTGCCAGCAGTTTAACGGGAGGAACCTACGAGCAGTACTTC. This codes for CASSLTGGTYEQYF.

A few counts support this clone. The rearrangement links TRBV7-3 to TRBJ2-3; TRBD2 might be the D (6 bases). The germline CDR1 and CDR2 sequences are SGHTA and FQGTGA. V lost 3 bases and J lost 5, with 9 bases in between. CDR3 length equals 13 residues. CDR3 loop: CASSFGGKDTQYF. The DNA of the CDR3 is TGTGCCAGCAGCTTTGGGGGGAAAGATACGCAGTATTTT. Using reference TRBV7-3 and TRBJ2-3 for the parts outside the CDR3, the full variable domain is GAGVSQTPSNKVTEKGKYVELRCDPISGHTALYWYRQSLGQGPEFLIYFQGTGAADDSGLPNDRFFAVRPEGSVSTLKIQRTERGDSAVYLCASSFGGKDTQYFGPGTRLTVL.

The gene calls are TRBV14 and TRBJ1-4, with TRBD1 as a possible D gene (5 bases). Germline lookup yields CDR1 SGHDN and CDR2 FVKESK. This CDR3 has 12 residues. The germline V and J ends were trimmed by 5 bases and 8 bases, with 9 bases remaining between them. CDR3: CASSSWTEKLFF. The CDR3 coding sequence is TGTGCCAGCAGCTCCTGGACAGAAAAACTGTTTTTT.

The chain is built from TRBV7-8 and TRBJ2-5; 11 nucleotides agree with TRBD1. The CDR3 is 16 residues long. Per the germline V gene, CDR1 is SGHVS and CDR2 is FQNEAQ. V trimming: 4 bases; J trimming: 4 bases; junction bases outside the gene matches: 8. The CDR3 loop is CASSSSWTGGGETQYF. CDR3 sequence (DNA): TGTGCCAGCAGCTCCTCCTGGACAGGGGGCGGAGAGACCCAGTACTTC. Supplemented by reference TRBV7-8 and TRBJ2-5, the full variable domain reads GAGVSQSPRYKVAKRGQDVALRCDPISGHVSLFWYQQALGQGPEFLTYFQNEAQLDKSGLPSDRFFAERPEGSVSTLKIQRTQQEDSAVYLCASSSSWTGGGETQYFGPGTRLLVL.

The V call is TRBV7-9, the J call TRBJ1-4; maybe TRBD1 (6 bases). The CDR3 has 14 amino acids. With 5 bases removed from V and 7 bases from J, the gap between germline ends came to 14 bases. Germline CDR1 and CDR2: SEHNR and FQNEAQ (reference sequence). In nucleotides, the CDR3 is TGTGCCAGCAGCCCGCGTTTAGGGGGTGAAAAACTGTTTTTT. It yields the protein CASSPRLGGEKLFF.

The CDR3 sequence is CASSWTENQPQHF. CDR3 sequence (DNA): TGTGCCAGCAGCTGGACCGAGAATCAGCCCCAGCATTTT. V is TRBV11-1 and J is TRBJ1-5; D not certain. With 4 bases removed from V and 4 bases from J, the gap between germline ends came to 8 bases. The CDR3 length is 13 residues. Germline V CDR1 and CDR2: SGHAT, FQDESV (reference sequence).

This clone was counted once. This sequence joins TRBV5-1 and TRBJ2-2; TRBD2 agrees at 8 bases. CDR1 and CDR2 from the germline V gene are SGHRS and YFSETQ. V lost 4 bases, J lost 6 bases, and 17 bases stayed unmatched. This CDR3 spans 18 amino acids. The CDR3 DNA reads as TGCGCCAGCAGCGTCCAGGGAGCGGGGGCCCTGGGGCCCGGGGAGCTGTTTTTT. This translates into CASSVQGAGALGPGELFF.